The clone carrying this TCR beta chain was seen only once. The germline V gene has CDR1 KGHDR and CDR2 SFDVKD. V shed 0 bases and J shed 0 bases, with 8 bases lying between them. The CDR3 runs 15 residues. This record comes from a study of blood T cell repertoires in COVID-19. At the level of the study: The United States, Italy and Spain were the sources of the acute and convalescent COVID-19 samples. Nucleic acid was either cDNA or gDNA, and it came from T cells, B-cell-depleted T cells, or PBMCs.

As processed by the authors: Amplification from reference gene primers served as the basis for estimated nucleated cell counts. Generated by immunoSEQ multiplex PCR, the TCRdb table keeps only in-frame clones and is missing some. V, J and clone size reflect that table, while D and trimming were determined from the DNA. The sample records over 60,000 clones, approximately 90% being singletons. This receptor was obtained from an elderly woman with active COVID-19. The rearrangement links TRBV24-1 to TRBJ2-7; TRBD2 might be the D (5 bases). The specimen was peripheral blood. This CDR3 is CATSDLQRSSYEQYF. CDR3 nucleotides: TGTGCCACCAGTGATTTGCAGCGGTCCTCCTACGAGCAGTACTTC.